The rows below give T cell receptor beta chains drawn from one sample of a study of CD8 T cells in ankylosing spondylitis. One entry per CDR3 protein results from TCRdb running MiXCR on the 5' RACE reads. Of roughly 190,000 distinct CDR3 sequences listed, 9.5% to 15% are singletons. Material: blood, either unsorted or a sorted T cell fraction (not recorded which). The receptor set was obtained from a male donor with ankylosing spondylitis or in good health (not recorded which). Both conserved end residues are part of each CDR3. The order of the fields is J gene, V gene, CDR3 protein.

TRBJ2-7,TRBV27,CASSLRPGTEQYF
TRBJ2-1,TRBV10-2,CASSEGLAGAEQFF
TRBJ2-3,TRBV27,CATAQGTVPQYF
TRBJ2-1,TRBV6-6,CASSYGPAQPPFF
TRBJ2-3,TRBV2,CASSEGLAGGPEDTQYF
TRBJ2-6,TRBV7-8,CASSLRGSGANVLTF
TRBJ2-7,TRBV14,CASSLGGDYEQYF
TRBJ2-7,TRBV4-1,CASSPPGTYEQYF
TRBJ2-1,TRBV12-3/TRBV12-4,CASSLATLAAQFF
TRBJ2-6,TRBV2,CASSEWAVEVLTF
TRBJ2-7,TRBV27,CASSLMGQRYEQYF
TRBJ2-7,TRBV4-1,CASSQATGTDFYEQYF
TRBJ2-2,TRBV7-8,CASSSLAGVNTGELFF
TRBJ2-7,TRBV2,CASSEAGGSDEQYF
TRBJ2-7,TRBV12-3/TRBV12-4,CASSLEPYEQYF
TRBJ1-4,TRBV27,CASSLSMRAGGETNEKLFF
TRBJ2-1,TRBV12-3/TRBV12-4,CASSPSGGLYNEQFF
TRBJ2-7,TRBV30,CAWSRDTLGEQYF
TRBJ1-5,TRBV7-9,CASSPAGYSNQPQHF
TRBJ1-2,TRBV27,CASSYRQGVLYGYTF
TRBJ2-5,TRBV7-9,CASSHVGRSPFQTQYF
TRBJ2-3,TRBV12-3/TRBV12-4,CASSQDWDTQYF
TRBJ1-1,TRBV11-2,CASSFEGNTEAFF
TRBJ2-7,TRBV4-1,CASSQEGVYEQYF